The rows below give T cell receptor beta chains drawn from one sample of a study of technical replicates of blood from several donors. Using immunoSEQ multiplex PCR, the repertoire was profiled, and TCRdb retains in-frame clones only, with some absent. Of some 80,000 clones listed, 96% are singletons. The sample was T cells isolated from PBMCs. These receptors originate from a human donor in good health. Each CDR3 is given with its conserved first and last residue. The size entry is marked missing in some rows and otherwise reads once, few, many or a size class.

v_gene	j_gene	abundance	CDR3aa
TRBV4-1	TRBJ2-7	.	CASSLGTSGSYEQYF
TRBV30	TRBJ1-2	.	CAWSGQGGLYGYTF
TRBV19	TRBJ2-7	once	CASSIIWGATYEQYF
TRBV10-1	TRBJ2-7	.	CASSESGDPFEQYF
TRBV19	TRBJ2-7	.	CASKMEGSYYEQYF
TRBV27	TRBJ2-2	.	CASSLPPGTGGAGELFF
TRBV27	TRBJ2-2	.	CASSLGSTGELFF
TRBV28	TRBJ1-5	.	CASRGGGYSNQPQHF
TRBV7-6	TRBJ1-3	.	CASSLGVLGTVSGNTIYF
TRBV27	TRBJ2-7	.	CASSFQFNSGGEQYF
TRBV6-1	TRBJ1-4	.	CASSEDGTGGEKLFF
TRBV5-4	TRBJ2-1	.	CASSFIRGSYNEQFF
TRBV5-1	TRBJ1-4	.	CASSLTAGDEKLFF
TRBV7-9	TRBJ2-7	once	CASSLDRALYEQYF
TRBV4-1	TRBJ2-1	.	CASSQWASGYNEQFF
TRBV7-7	TRBJ2-1	.	CASSLSGAGGNNEQFF
TRBV7-9	TRBJ2-5	.	CASSTSRRETQYF
TRBV13	TRBJ2-7	.	CASSSGQGPYEQYF
TRBV13	TRBJ2-1	.	CASAGADNEQFF
TRBV25-1	TRBJ2-3	.	CASIDFGTDTQYF
TRBV6-1	TRBJ2-5	.	CASRGLDQETQYF
TRBV27	TRBJ2-2	.	CASSSLAGGPNGELFF
TRBV9	TRBJ2-5	.	CASSVEGVAARETQYF
TRBV4-3	TRBJ1-2	.	CASSLSTGAHPREGYTF
TRBV12-5	TRBJ1-1	.	CASGDSFMNTEAFF
TRBV6-6	TRBJ2-7	once	CASSPGQGTPEQYF
TRBV7-8	TRBJ2-1	few	CASSLTSAYNEQFF
TRBV7-7	TRBJ2-5	.	CASSSDRKETQYF
TRBV9	TRBJ2-7	.	CASSPGLAGYEQYF
TRBV5-6	TRBJ2-6	.	CASSRTGGLLSGANVLTF
TRBV18	TRBJ1-2	.	CASSTTGGLEGYTF
TRBV25-1	TRBJ2-1	.	CASSELSGGGEQFF
TRBV28	TRBJ2-7	.	CASSPGLAGGGVPEQYF
TRBV6-6	TRBJ1-1	.	CASSYDSVNTEAFF
TRBV7-2	TRBJ2-2	.	CASSFVTGGTGELFF
TRBV7-2	TRBJ2-1	.	CASSGTSGRASYNEQFF
TRBV6-1	TRBJ2-3	.	CASISGRNTDTQYF
TRBV5-1	TRBJ1-1	.	CASSSQDRGTEAFF
TRBV29-1	TRBJ2-3	.	CSVELAGVWDTDTQYF
TRBV28	TRBJ2-7	.	CASIPHTGAYEQYF
TRBV5-8	TRBJ1-2	.	CASSGQGNYGYTF
TRBV7-9	TRBJ2-1	.	CASSESPGLAGGRYNEQFF
TRBV20-1	TRBJ2-5	.	CSAGTGGTQYF
TRBV27	TRBJ2-7	.	CASWGRERNYEQYF
TRBV19	TRBJ1-4	.	CASSGTTNEKLFF
TRBV2	TRBJ1-4	.	CASSPGQVELFF